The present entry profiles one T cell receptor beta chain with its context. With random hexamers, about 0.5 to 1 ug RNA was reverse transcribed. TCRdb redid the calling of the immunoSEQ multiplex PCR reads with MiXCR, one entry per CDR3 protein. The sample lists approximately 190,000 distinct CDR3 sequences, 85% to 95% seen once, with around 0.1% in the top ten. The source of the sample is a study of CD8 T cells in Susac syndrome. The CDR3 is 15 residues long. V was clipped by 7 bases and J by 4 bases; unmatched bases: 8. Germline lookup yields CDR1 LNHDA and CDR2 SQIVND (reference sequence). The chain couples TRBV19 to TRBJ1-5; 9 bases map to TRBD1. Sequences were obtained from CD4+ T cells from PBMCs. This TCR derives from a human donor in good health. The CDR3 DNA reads TGTGCCAGTAACCCTGCCGGGACAGGGAATCAGCCCCAGCATTTT. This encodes CASNPAGTGNQPQHF.